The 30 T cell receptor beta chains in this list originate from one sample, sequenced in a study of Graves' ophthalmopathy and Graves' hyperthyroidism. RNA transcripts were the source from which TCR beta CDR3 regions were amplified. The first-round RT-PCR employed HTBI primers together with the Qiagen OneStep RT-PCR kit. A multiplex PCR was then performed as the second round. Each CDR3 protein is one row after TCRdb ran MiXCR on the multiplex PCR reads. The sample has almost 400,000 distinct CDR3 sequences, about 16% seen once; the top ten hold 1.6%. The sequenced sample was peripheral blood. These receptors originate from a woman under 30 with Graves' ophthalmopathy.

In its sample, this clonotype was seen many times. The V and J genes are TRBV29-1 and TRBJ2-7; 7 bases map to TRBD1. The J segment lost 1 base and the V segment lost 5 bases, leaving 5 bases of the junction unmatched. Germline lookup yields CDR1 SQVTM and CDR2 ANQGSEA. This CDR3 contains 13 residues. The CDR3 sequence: CSVPGQRSYEQYF. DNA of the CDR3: TGCAGCGTTCCGGGACAGAGATCCTACGAGCAGTACTTC.

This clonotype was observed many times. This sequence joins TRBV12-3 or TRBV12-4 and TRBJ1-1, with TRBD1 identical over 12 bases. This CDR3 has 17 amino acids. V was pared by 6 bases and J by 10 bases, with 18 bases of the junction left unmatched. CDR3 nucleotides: TGTGCCAGCAGCTTATCCCGGGACAGGGGGCGAGGTTGGGGAGCTTTCTTT. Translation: CASSLSRDRGRGWGAFF.

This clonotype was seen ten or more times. The chain's CDR3 is CASRRRGGIYEQYF. The CDR3 DNA is TGTGCCAGCAGGCGGCGAGGGGGAATCTACGAGCAGTACTTC. The rearrangement joins TRBV28 to TRBJ2-7, with a weak D call TRBD1 (6 bases). Germline CDR1 is MDHEN and CDR2 is SYDVKM. Trimming pared 6 bases from V and 3 bases from J, leaving 15 bases between. The CDR3 loop spans 14 amino acids.

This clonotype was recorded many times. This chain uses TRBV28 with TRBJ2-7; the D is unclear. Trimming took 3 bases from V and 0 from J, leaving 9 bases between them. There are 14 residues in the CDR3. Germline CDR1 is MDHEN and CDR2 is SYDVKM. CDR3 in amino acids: CASSFNAISYEQYF. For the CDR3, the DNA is TGTGCCAGCAGTTTTAACGCGATCTCCTACGAGCAGTACTTC.

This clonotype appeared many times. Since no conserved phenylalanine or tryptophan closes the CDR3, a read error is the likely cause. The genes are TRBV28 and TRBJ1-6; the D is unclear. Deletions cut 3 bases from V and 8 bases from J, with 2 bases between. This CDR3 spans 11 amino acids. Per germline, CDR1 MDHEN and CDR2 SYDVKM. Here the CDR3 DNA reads TGTGCCAGCAGTTTTGATTCACCCCTCCACCTT. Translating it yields CASSFDSPLHL.

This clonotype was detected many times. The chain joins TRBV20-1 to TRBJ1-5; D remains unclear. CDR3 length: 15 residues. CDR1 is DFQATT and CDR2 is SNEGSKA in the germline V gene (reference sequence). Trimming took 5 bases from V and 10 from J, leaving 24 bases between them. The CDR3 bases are TGCAGTGCTGACCTCCCCGACGGGTTGAAAGGCCCCCAGCATTTT. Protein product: CSADLPDGLKGPQHF.

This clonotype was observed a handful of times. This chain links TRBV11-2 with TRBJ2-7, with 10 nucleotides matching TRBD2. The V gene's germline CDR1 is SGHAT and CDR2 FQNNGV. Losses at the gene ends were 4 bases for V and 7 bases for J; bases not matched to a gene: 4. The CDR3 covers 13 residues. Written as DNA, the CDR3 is TGTGCCAGCAGCTACCCGGGACTAGCGGAGCAGTACTTC. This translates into CASSYPGLAEQYF.

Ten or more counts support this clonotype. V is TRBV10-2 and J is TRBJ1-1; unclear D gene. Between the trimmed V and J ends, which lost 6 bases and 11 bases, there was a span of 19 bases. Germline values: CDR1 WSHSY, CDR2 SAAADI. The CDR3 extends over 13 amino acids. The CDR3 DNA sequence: TGCGCCAGCAGCGGATCGACACTTCGGCAGGCTTTCTTT. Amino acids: CASSGSTLRQAFF.

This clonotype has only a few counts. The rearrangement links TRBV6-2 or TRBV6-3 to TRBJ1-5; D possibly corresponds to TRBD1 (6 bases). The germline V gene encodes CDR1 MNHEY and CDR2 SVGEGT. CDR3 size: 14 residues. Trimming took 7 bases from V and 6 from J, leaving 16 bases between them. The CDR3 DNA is TGTGCCAGCACCCGGGGGGCGCAGGGTCAGCCCCAGCATTTT. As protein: CASTRGAQGQPQHF.

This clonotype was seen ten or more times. The CDR3 bases are TGTGCCAGCAGCGTAGAGGTGACGGGGGTCAGGGGTACTGAAGCTTTCTTT. This codes for CASSVEVTGVRGTEAFF. The rearrangement joins TRBV9 to TRBJ1-1, with D perhaps TRBD1 (6 bases). The germline V gene has CDR1 SGDLS and CDR2 YYNGEE. The CDR3 runs to 17 residues. V dropped 0 bases and J dropped 5 bases, with 20 bases sitting between them.

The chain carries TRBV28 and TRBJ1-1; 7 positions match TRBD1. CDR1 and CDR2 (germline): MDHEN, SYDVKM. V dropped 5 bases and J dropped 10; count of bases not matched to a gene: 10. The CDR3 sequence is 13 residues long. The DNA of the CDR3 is TGTGCCAGCAGTGACCTTTTCCAGGGGGGAGCTTTCTTT. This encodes CASSDLFQGGAFF.

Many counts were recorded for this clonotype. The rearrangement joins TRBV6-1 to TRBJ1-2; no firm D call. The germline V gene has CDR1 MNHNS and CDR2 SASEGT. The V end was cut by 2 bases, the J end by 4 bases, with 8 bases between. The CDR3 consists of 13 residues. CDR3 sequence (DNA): TGTGCCAGCAGTGAATTTGGCAGCTATGGCTACACCTTC. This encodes CASSEFGSYGYTF.

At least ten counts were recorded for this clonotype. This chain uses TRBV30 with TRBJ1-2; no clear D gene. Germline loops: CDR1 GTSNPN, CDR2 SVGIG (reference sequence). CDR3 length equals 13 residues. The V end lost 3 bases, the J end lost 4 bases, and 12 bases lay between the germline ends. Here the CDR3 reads CAWSTVEGYGYTF. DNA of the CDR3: TGTGCCTGGAGCACGGTGGAAGGCTATGGCTACACCTTC.

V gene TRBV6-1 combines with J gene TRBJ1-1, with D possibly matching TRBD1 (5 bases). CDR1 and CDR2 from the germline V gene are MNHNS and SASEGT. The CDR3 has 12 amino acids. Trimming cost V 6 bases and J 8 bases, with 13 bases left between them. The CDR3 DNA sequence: TGTGCCAGCAGAAGGGACCCAAGAGAAGCTTTCTTT. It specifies CASRRDPREAFF.

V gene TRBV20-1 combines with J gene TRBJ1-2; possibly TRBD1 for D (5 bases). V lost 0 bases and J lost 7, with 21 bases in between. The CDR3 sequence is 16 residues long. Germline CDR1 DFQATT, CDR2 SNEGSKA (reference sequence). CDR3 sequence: CSARDTGPGGFGGYTF. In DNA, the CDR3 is TGCAGTGCTAGAGATACGGGGCCCGGGGGTTTCGGTGGCTACACCTTC.

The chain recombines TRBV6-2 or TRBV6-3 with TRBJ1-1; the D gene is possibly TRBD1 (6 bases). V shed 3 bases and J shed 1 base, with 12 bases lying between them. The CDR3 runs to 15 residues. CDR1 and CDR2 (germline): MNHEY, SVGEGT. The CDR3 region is CASSYQGGGNTEAFF. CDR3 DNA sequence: TGTGCCAGCAGTTATCAAGGGGGGGGGAACACTGAAGCTTTCTTT.

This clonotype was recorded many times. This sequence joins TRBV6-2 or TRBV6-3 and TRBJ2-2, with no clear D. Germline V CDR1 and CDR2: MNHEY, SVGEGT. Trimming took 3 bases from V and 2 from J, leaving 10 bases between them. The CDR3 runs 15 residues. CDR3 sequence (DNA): TGTGCCAGCAGTTATAAGACCGTTAACACCGGGGAGCTGTTTTTT. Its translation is CASSYKTVNTGELFF.

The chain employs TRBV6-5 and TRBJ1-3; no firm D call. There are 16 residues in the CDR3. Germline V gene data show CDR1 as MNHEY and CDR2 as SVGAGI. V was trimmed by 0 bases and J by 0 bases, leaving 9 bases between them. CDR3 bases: TGTGCCAGCAGTTACTCGAGGCGGAGCTCTGGAAACACCATATATTTT. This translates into CASSYSRRSSGNTIYF.

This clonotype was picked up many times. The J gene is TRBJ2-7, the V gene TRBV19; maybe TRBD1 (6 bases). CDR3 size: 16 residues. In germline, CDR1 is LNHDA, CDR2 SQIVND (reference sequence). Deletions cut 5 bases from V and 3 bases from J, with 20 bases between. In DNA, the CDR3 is TGTGCCAGTAGTTCCCGCCTGACAGGTTCCCACTACGAGCAGTACTTC. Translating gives CASSSRLTGSHYEQYF.

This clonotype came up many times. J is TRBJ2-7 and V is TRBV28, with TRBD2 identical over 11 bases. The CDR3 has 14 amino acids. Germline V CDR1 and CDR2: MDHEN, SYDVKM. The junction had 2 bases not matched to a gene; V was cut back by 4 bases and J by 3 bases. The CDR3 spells CASSSGTSGYEQYF. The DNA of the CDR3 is TGTGCCAGCAGTTCCGGGACTAGCGGCTACGAGCAGTACTTC. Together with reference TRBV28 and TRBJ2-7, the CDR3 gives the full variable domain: DVKVTQSSRYLVKRTGEKVFLECVQDMDHENMFWYRQDPGLGLRLIYFSYDVKMKEKGDIPEGYSVSREKKERFSLILESASTNQTSMYLCASSSGTSGYEQYFGPGTRLTVT.

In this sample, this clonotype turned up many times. CDR3 amino acids: CASSYRWAGTAYEQYF. The CDR3 region has the DNA TGTGCCAGCAGTTACCGGTGGGCCGGGACGGCCTACGAGCAGTACTTC. The chain uses TRBV6-5 and TRBJ2-7; D is possibly TRBD1 or TRBD2 (5 bases each). CDR3 size: 16 residues. V was clipped by 2 bases and J by 2 bases, with 16 bases between them. Per germline, CDR1 MNHEY and CDR2 SVGAGI.

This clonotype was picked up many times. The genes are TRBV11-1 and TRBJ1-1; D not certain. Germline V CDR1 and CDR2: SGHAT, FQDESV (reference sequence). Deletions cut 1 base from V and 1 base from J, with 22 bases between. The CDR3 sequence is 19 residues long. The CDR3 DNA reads TGTGCCAGCAGCTTAGATATGCGAGTGGGAATCCTTCGGAACACTGAAGCTTTCTTT. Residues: CASSLDMRVGILRNTEAFF.

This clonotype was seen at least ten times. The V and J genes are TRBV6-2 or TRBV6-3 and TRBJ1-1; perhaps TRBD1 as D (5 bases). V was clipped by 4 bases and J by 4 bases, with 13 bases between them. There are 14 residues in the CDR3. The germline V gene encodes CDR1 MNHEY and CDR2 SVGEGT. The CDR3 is CASSSTGLGTEAFF. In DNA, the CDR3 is TGTGCCAGCAGTTCCACAGGTTTAGGCACTGAAGCTTTCTTT.

As DNA, the CDR3 is TGTGCCAGCAGTGACAGGGGGCTTATGAACACCGGGGAGCTGTTTTTT. It yields the protein CASSDRGLMNTGELFF. The rearrangement joins TRBV6-1 to TRBJ2-2; the match to TRBD1 covers 8 bases. This CDR3 has 16 residues. V lost 3 bases, J lost 1 base, and 4 bases stayed unmatched. CDR1 is MNHNS and CDR2 is SASEGT in the germline V gene.

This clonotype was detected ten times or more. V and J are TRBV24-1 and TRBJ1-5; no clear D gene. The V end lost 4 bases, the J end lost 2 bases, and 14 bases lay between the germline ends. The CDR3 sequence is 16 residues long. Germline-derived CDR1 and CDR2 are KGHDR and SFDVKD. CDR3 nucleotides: TGTGCCACCAGTGACGCGGGGAGGATTGGCAATCAGCCCCAGCATTTT. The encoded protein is CATSDAGRIGNQPQHF.

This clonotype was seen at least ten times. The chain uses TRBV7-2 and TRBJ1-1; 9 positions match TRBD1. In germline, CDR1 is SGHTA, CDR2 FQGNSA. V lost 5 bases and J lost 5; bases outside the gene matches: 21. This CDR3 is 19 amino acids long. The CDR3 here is CASSPGPGGQGAFWTEAFF. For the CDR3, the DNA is TGTGCCAGCAGCCCAGGGCCCGGGGGACAGGGAGCTTTCTGGACTGAAGCTTTCTTT.

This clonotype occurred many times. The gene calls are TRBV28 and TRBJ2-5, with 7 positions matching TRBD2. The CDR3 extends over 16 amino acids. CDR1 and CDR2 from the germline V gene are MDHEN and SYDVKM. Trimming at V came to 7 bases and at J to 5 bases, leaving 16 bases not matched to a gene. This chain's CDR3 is CASNTLGGGRGETQYF. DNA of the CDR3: TGTGCCAGCAACACCCTCGGGGGAGGGAGAGGGGAGACCCAGTACTTC. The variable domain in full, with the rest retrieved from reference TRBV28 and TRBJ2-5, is DVKVTQSSRYLVKRTGEKVFLECVQDMDHENMFWYRQDPGLGLRLIYFSYDVKMKEKGDIPEGYSVSREKKERFSLILESASTNQTSMYLCASNTLGGGRGETQYFGPGTRLLVL.

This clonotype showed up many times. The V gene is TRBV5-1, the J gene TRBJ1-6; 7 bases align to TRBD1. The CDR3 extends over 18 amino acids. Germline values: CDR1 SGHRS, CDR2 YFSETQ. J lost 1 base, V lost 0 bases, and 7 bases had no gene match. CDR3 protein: CASSLVQGESSYNSPLHF. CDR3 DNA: TGCGCCAGCAGCTTGGTCCAGGGGGAGAGTTCCTATAATTCACCCCTCCACTTT.

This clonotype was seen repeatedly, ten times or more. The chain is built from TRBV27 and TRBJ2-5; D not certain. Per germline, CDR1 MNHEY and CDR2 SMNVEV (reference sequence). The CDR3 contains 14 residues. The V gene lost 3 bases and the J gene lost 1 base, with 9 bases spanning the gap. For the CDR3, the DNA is TGTGCCAGCAGTTTGCGGAGTACCCAAGAGACCCAGTACTTC. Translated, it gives CASSLRSTQETQYF.

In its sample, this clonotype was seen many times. For the CDR3, the DNA is TGTGCCAGCAGCTTGGGACAGGCGGGGACTGAAGCTTTCTTT. Translated: CASSLGQAGTEAFF. V is TRBV7-2 and J is TRBJ1-1; TRBD1 aligns across 8 bases. CDR1 is SGHTA and CDR2 is FQGNSA in the germline V gene. Unmatched junction bases numbered 5, after V lost 3 bases and J lost 5 bases. The CDR3 totals 14 residues.